This is a list of T cell receptor beta chains from one sample in a study of shared clonotypes between healthy human individuals. Using immunoSEQ multiplex PCR, the repertoire was profiled, and TCRdb retains in-frame clones only, with some absent. The table shows hundreds of thousands of clones, with around 70% occurring only once. Sequences were obtained from memory CD4+ T cells sorted from blood. These receptors originate from a man aged 25 to 40 in good health. The CDR3 runs from the conserved cysteine through the conserved F or W. A D gene is named only where the DNA matches it firmly. Only part of the rows carry a size: once, few, many, or a class if the clone is expanded.

clone size: NA
V gene: TRBV29-1
D gene: TRBD1
J gene: TRBJ2-5
CDR3 protein: CSGTGGRSLQETQYF
CDR3 DNA: TGCAGCGGGACAGGGGGGCGCTCCCTCCAAGAGACCCAGTACTTC

clone size: NA
V gene: TRBV28
D gene: NA
J gene: TRBJ1-1
CDR3 protein: CASSYRTAEAFF
CDR3 DNA: TGTGCCAGCAGTTACAGGACAGCCGAAGCTTTCTTT

clone size: NA
V gene: TRBV6-5
D gene: TRBD2
J gene: TRBJ2-7
CDR3 protein: CARAGYEQYF
CDR3 DNA: TGTGCCCGAGCGGGATACGAGCAGTACTTC

clone size: once
V gene: TRBV5-1
D gene: TRBD1
J gene: TRBJ2-7
CDR3 protein: CASSLKPGQGAYEQYF
CDR3 DNA: TGCGCCAGCAGCTTGAAGCCGGGACAGGGGGCCTACGAGCAGTACTTC

clone size: NA
V gene: TRBV4-1
D gene: TRBD1
J gene: TRBJ2-1
CDR3 protein: CASSHRPGTVPEEFF
CDR3 DNA: TGCGCCAGCAGCCATCGTCCCGGGACAGTACCAGAGGAGTTCTTC

clone size: NA
V gene: TRBV19
D gene: NA
J gene: TRBJ2-7
CDR3 protein: CASSIWGPNSEQYF
CDR3 DNA: TGTGCCAGTAGTATTTGGGGGCCAAACTCAGAGCAGTACTTC

clone size: NA
V gene: TRBV9
D gene: TRBD2
J gene: TRBJ2-1
CDR3 protein: CASSVGLAEYNEQFF
CDR3 DNA: TGTGCCAGCAGCGTAGGGCTAGCGGAGTACAATGAGCAGTTCTTC

clone size: once
V gene: TRBV28
D gene: TRBD1
J gene: TRBJ1-5
CDR3 protein: CASRRQGQDQPQHF
CDR3 DNA: TGTGCCAGCAGGAGACAGGGGCAGGATCAGCCCCAGCATTTT

clone size: NA
V gene: TRBV9
D gene: NA
J gene: TRBJ1-5
CDR3 protein: CASSVDLRQPQHF
CDR3 DNA: TGTGCCAGCAGCGTAGATCTCCGGCAGCCCCAGCATTTT

clone size: few
V gene: TRBV5-6
D gene: NA
J gene: TRBJ2-6
CDR3 protein: CASSSPANVLTF
CDR3 DNA: TGTGCCAGCAGCTCGCCGGCCAACGTCCTGACTTTC

clone size: NA
V gene: TRBV5-6
D gene: NA
J gene: TRBJ2-7
CDR3 protein: CASSLLVGRDEQYF
CDR3 DNA: TGTGCCAGCAGCTTATTAGTAGGGCGCGACGAGCAGTACTTC

clone size: NA
V gene: TRBV11-3
D gene: TRBD2
J gene: TRBJ2-1
CDR3 protein: CASSLDGGSWNNEQFF
CDR3 DNA: TGTGCCAGCAGCTTAGATGGCGGGAGTTGGAACAATGAGCAGTTCTTC

clone size: NA
V gene: TRBV5-4
D gene: NA
J gene: TRBJ2-1
CDR3 protein: CASSLSPNNEQFF
CDR3 DNA: TGTGCCAGCAGCTTATCTCCAAACAATGAGCAGTTCTTC

clone size: NA
V gene: TRBV12-1
D gene: NA
J gene: TRBJ2-2
CDR3 protein: CASSPTSGRPGELFF
CDR3 DNA: TGTGCCAGCAGCCCGACTAGCGGTCGACCCGGGGAGCTGTTTTTT

clone size: NA
V gene: TRBV5-1
D gene: NA
J gene: TRBJ2-5
CDR3 protein: CASSLRVAAIKETQYF
CDR3 DNA: TGCGCCAGCAGCTTGAGGGTAGCGGCTATTAAAGAGACCCAGTACTTC

clone size: NA
V gene: TRBV5-5
D gene: TRBD2
J gene: TRBJ2-3
CDR3 protein: CASSVRGSGLGTDTQYF
CDR3 DNA: TGTGCCAGCAGCGTGCGGGGGAGTGGGCTTGGCACAGATACGCAGTATTTT

clone size: NA
V gene: TRBV5-5
D gene: NA
J gene: TRBJ2-2
CDR3 protein: CASSVRGGVSTGELFF
CDR3 DNA: TGTGCCAGCAGCGTACGGGGCGGAGTAAGCACCGGGGAGCTGTTTTTT

clone size: NA
V gene: TRBV11-1
D gene: NA
J gene: TRBJ1-1
CDR3 protein: CASSLGELNTEAFF
CDR3 DNA: TGTGCCAGCAGCTTAGGGGAACTGAACACTGAAGCTTTCTTT

clone size: NA
V gene: TRBV7-3
D gene: NA
J gene: TRBJ2-1
CDR3 protein: CASSLNRQVGNEQFF
CDR3 DNA: TGTGCCAGCAGCCTCAACCGACAGGTGGGAAATGAGCAGTTCTTC

clone size: NA
V gene: TRBV19
D gene: NA
J gene: TRBJ2-1
CDR3 protein: CASKARNEQFF
CDR3 DNA: TGTGCCAGTAAGGCACGCAATGAGCAGTTCTTC

clone size: NA
V gene: TRBV7-2
D gene: NA
J gene: TRBJ2-3
CDR3 protein: CASSLSQGTDTQYF
CDR3 DNA: TGTGCCAGCAGCTTATCCCAGGGCACAGATACGCAGTATTTT

clone size: many
V gene: TRBV5-1
D gene: NA
J gene: TRBJ2-6
CDR3 protein: CASSLGPGANVLTF
CDR3 DNA: TGCGCCAGCAGCTTGGGCCCTGGGGCCAACGTCCTGACTTTC

clone size: NA
V gene: TRBV19
D gene: NA
J gene: TRBJ1-5
CDR3 protein: CASSMGPGYSNQPQHF
CDR3 DNA: TGTGCCAGTAGTATGGGGCCCGGCTATAGCAATCAGCCCCAGCATTTT

clone size: NA
V gene: TRBV7-6
D gene: NA
J gene: TRBJ2-5
CDR3 protein: CASSLALREDATQYF
CDR3 DNA: TGTGCCAGCAGCTTAGCGTTACGGGAAGATGCGACCCAGTACTTC

clone size: few
V gene: TRBV5-6
D gene: TRBD2
J gene: TRBJ2-7
CDR3 protein: CASSLEYGLAGVSSYEQYF
CDR3 DNA: TGTGCCAGCAGCTTGGAATATGGTCTAGCGGGAGTAAGCTCCTACGAGCAGTACTTC

clone size: NA
V gene: TRBV5-1
D gene: TRBD2
J gene: TRBJ2-2
CDR3 protein: CASRPAGGTGELFF
CDR3 DNA: TGCGCCAGCCGCCCGGCGGGGGGCACCGGGGAGCTGTTTTTT

clone size: NA
V gene: TRBV28
D gene: NA
J gene: TRBJ1-5
CDR3 protein: CASEDRGQPQHF
CDR3 DNA: TGTGCCAGCGAAGATCGGGGGCAGCCCCAGCATTTT

clone size: NA
V gene: TRBV6-1
D gene: NA
J gene: TRBJ2-1
CDR3 protein: CASSDNYNEQFF
CDR3 DNA: TGTGCCAGCTCGGACAACTACAATGAGCAGTTCTTC

clone size: NA
V gene: TRBV25-1
D gene: TRBD1
J gene: TRBJ2-5
CDR3 protein: CASRHRGETQYF
CDR3 DNA: TGTGCCAGCAGGCACAGGGGGGAGACCCAGTACTTC

clone size: NA
V gene: TRBV10-1
D gene: TRBD1
J gene: TRBJ1-1
CDR3 protein: CASSDTGATEAFF
CDR3 DNA: TGCGCCAGCAGTGACACAGGGGCCACTGAAGCTTTCTTT

clone size: NA
V gene: TRBV27
D gene: NA
J gene: TRBJ2-5
CDR3 protein: CASSRPGLQETQYF
CDR3 DNA: TGTGCCAGCAGTCGCCCGGGACTTCAAGAGACCCAGTACTTC

clone size: NA
V gene: TRBV7-9
D gene: NA
J gene: TRBJ1-1
CDR3 protein: CASSLTAANTEAFF
CDR3 DNA: TGTGCCAGCAGCTTAACGGCAGCGAACACTGAAGCTTTCTTT

clone size: NA
V gene: TRBV9
D gene: NA
J gene: TRBJ1-1
CDR3 protein: CASSVAGAEAFF
CDR3 DNA: TGTGCCAGCAGCGTAGCCGGGGCCGAAGCTTTCTTT

clone size: NA
V gene: TRBV5-4
D gene: TRBD1
J gene: TRBJ1-2
CDR3 protein: CASSLSGTGNYGYTF
CDR3 DNA: TGTGCCAGCAGCTTGTCAGGGACAGGGAACTATGGCTACACCTTC

clone size: NA
V gene: TRBV7-8
D gene: NA
J gene: TRBJ1-2
CDR3 protein: CASSAEGEDYGYTF
CDR3 DNA: TGTGCCAGCAGCGCCGAGGGGGAGGACTATGGCTACACCTTC

clone size: NA
V gene: TRBV7-9
D gene: NA
J gene: TRBJ2-5
CDR3 protein: CASSSLTAQETQYF
CDR3 DNA: TGTGCCAGCAGCTCCTTGACAGCTCAAGAGACCCAGTACTTC

clone size: few
V gene: TRBV6-6
D gene: NA
J gene: TRBJ2-3
CDR3 protein: CASSYPGTDTQYF
CDR3 DNA: TGTGCCAGCAGTTACCCGGGCACAGATACGCAGTATTTT

clone size: NA
V gene: TRBV20-1
D gene: NA
J gene: TRBJ2-1
CDR3 protein: CSGGSYNEQFF
CDR3 DNA: TGCAGTGGCGGCTCCTACAATGAGCAGTTCTTC

clone size: once
V gene: TRBV29-1
D gene: NA
J gene: TRBJ2-3
CDR3 protein: CSVDISAGADTQYF
CDR3 DNA: TGCAGCGTTGATATAAGCGCCGGGGCAGATACGCAGTATTTT

clone size: NA
V gene: TRBV7-2
D gene: NA
J gene: TRBJ2-5
CDR3 protein: CASTLLFAQETQYF
CDR3 DNA: TGTGCCAGCACCCTATTATTCGCTCAAGAGACCCAGTACTTC

clone size: once
V gene: TRBV6-1
D gene: NA
J gene: TRBJ1-2
CDR3 protein: CASSVQGYGYTF
CDR3 DNA: TGTGCCAGCAGTGTTCAGGGCTATGGCTACACCTTC